Each of the 4 T cell receptor beta chains below was sequenced from the same sample in a study of beta chain features in type 1 diabetes. Points from the study as a whole: The study found moderately but significantly shorter TCRB CDR3s in all four CD4+ subsets of Type 1 diabetes patients.

No cognate antigen is known for these TCRs. All of the isolated RNA was reverse transcribed, so expressed TCRB transcripts were sequenced. Measured with immunoSEQ multiplex PCR; TCRdb has only the in-frame clones, and not every one. The sample consists of around 130,000 clones, around 10% of them appearing once. Source material: central memory CD4+ T cells from blood. Receptors originate from a man aged 30 to 39 with type 1 diabetes.

This clone was counted ten times or more. This chain links TRBV11-2 with TRBJ1-6; 7 nucleotides line up with TRBD1. Germline V gene lookup returns CDR1 SGHAT and CDR2 FQNNGV. Trimming removed 6 bases from V and 8 bases from J; junction bases left unmatched: 4. CDR3 size: 13 residues. The CDR3 sequence is CASRGQLDSPLHF. In DNA, the CDR3 is TGTGCCAGCAGGGGACAGCTAGATTCACCCCTCCACTTT.

This clone was seen a handful of times. The CDR3: CASSLWTAFQETQYF. The CDR3, as DNA: TGTGCCAGCAGCTTATGGACAGCCTTCCAAGAGACCCAGTACTTC. The chain couples TRBV7-9 to TRBJ2-5, with D perhaps matching TRBD1 (6 bases). CDR3 size: 15 residues. Trimming removed 2 bases at V and 1 base at J, with 11 bases between. From germline, CDR1 is SEHNR and CDR2 FQNEAQ (reference sequence).

The V and J genes are TRBV4-2 and TRBJ1-2, with 7 bases fitting TRBD1. The V gene's germline CDR1 is LGHNA and CDR2 YNFKEQ. Trimming at V came to 4 bases and at J to 5 bases, leaving 7 bases not matched to a gene. This CDR3 is built from 14 residues. CDR3 sequence reads: CASSPRDSTYGYTF. The CDR3 DNA sequence: TGTGCCAGCAGCCCCCGGGACAGTACATATGGCTACACCTTC.

The sample holds a few counts of this clone. This rearrangement joins TRBV6-6 to TRBJ2-3; no firm D call. Trimming pared 4 bases from V and 5 bases from J, leaving 4 bases between. Germline values: CDR1 MNHNY, CDR2 SVGAGI (reference sequence). The CDR3 has 11 residues. DNA for the CDR3: TGTGCCAGCAGTTTCCAAGATACGCAGTATTTT. The encoded protein is CASSFQDTQYF.